This is a list of T cell receptor beta chains from one sample in a study of blood T cell repertoires in COVID-19. Some clones are missing from TCRdb's copy, which holds only in-frame ones; the method was immunoSEQ multiplex PCR. The data show around 270,000 clones, with around nine tenths seen just once and over 4% held by the top ten. Sequenced input: peripheral blood. These receptors all come from a woman in her sixties with COVID-19, enrolled during active disease. The CDR3 runs from the conserved cysteine through the conserved F or W. A D gene is named only where the DNA matches it firmly. Clone size is given for some rows only: seen once, a few or many times, or a class if the clone is expanded.

CDR3aa	CDR3nt	d_gene	v_gene	len	j_gene	abundance
CASSFTRVGETQYF	TGCGCCAGCAGCTTTACTAGGGTTGGAGAGACCCAGTACTTC	-	TRBV5-1	14	TRBJ2-5	-
CASSSGLGETQYF	TGTGCCAGTTCCTCGGGGTTAGGGGAGACCCAGTACTTC	-	TRBV19	13	TRBJ2-5	-
CASSPRDRTYEQYF	TGCGCCAGCAGCCCCCGGGACAGGACCTACGAGCAGTACTTC	TRBD1	TRBV5-1	14	TRBJ2-7	-
CASSSGPGWGYTF	TGTGCCAGTAGTAGTGGTCCAGGGTGGGGCTACACCTTC	-	TRBV19	13	TRBJ1-2	-
CASSLAGSPGIGNTIYF	TGCGCCAGCAGCTTGGCCGGGAGCCCGGGGATTGGAAACACCATATATTTT	-	TRBV5-1	17	TRBJ1-3	-
CASSLGPTGVNTEAFF	TGTGCCAGCAGCTTGGGGCCAACAGGGGTGAACACTGAAGCTTTCTTT	TRBD1	TRBV5-4	16	TRBJ1-1	-
CAHDRTRTDTQYF	TGTGCCCACGACAGGACTCGCACAGATACGCAGTATTTT	-	TRBV6-5	13	TRBJ2-3	-
CASRPPGLARETQYF	TGTGCCAGCAGACCACCGGGACTAGCGAGAGAGACCCAGTACTTC	TRBD2	TRBV28	15	TRBJ2-5	-
CASSEMRGAGEAFF	TGTGCCAGCAGTGAAATGCGGGGGGCTGGTGAAGCTTTCTTT	-	TRBV2	14	TRBJ1-1	-
CASSSRTGGPSYTEAFF	TGTGCCAGCAGCTCCCGGACAGGGGGGCCTTCGTACACTGAAGCTTTCTTT	TRBD1	TRBV7-9	17	TRBJ1-1	-
CASSRGLAGVGSFNEQFF	TGTGCCAGCAGCAGAGGACTAGCGGGAGTTGGGTCATTCAATGAGCAGTTCTTC	TRBD2	TRBV7-9	18	TRBJ2-1	once
CAWTLTANTEAFF	TGTGCCTGGACTCTTACAGCGAACACTGAAGCTTTCTTT	-	TRBV30	13	TRBJ1-1	-
CASSRGLAGPSEQYF	TGTGCCAGCAGCCGAGGACTAGCGGGACCCTCCGAGCAGTACTTC	TRBD2	TRBV3-1/TRBV3-2	15	TRBJ2-7	-
CASSLGQGTVSEAFF	TGTGCCAGCAGCTTGGGACAGGGGACGGTCTCTGAAGCTTTCTTT	TRBD1	TRBV5-8	15	TRBJ1-1	-
CASSRPGLGAYEQYF	TGTGCCAGCAGCCGTCCGGGACTAGGGGCCTACGAGCAGTACTTC	TRBD2	TRBV6-2/TRBV6-3	15	TRBJ2-7	-
CASSLVGELNEQFF	TGTGCCAGCAGTTTGGTCGGGGAGCTCAATGAGCAGTTCTTC	-	TRBV28	14	TRBJ2-1	-
CASSLAALRNTEAFF	TGTGCCAGCAGCTTAGCGGCACTACGGAACACTGAAGCTTTCTTT	-	TRBV11-1	15	TRBJ1-1	-
CASSQAGRNSYNEQFF	TGTGCCAGCAGCCAGGCGGGACGGAATTCCTACAATGAGCAGTTCTTC	-	TRBV4-2	16	TRBJ2-1	-
CASSAPGLAGVVYEQYF	TGCGCCAGCAGTGCGCCGGGACTAGCGGGAGTTGTCTACGAGCAGTACTTC	TRBD2	TRBV10-1	17	TRBJ2-7	-
CASSPLGDSPLHF	TGCGCCAGCAGCCCACTAGGCGATTCACCCCTCCACTTT	-	TRBV4-3	13	TRBJ1-6	few
CASSLDRAGTDTQYF	TGCGCCAGCAGCTTGGACAGGGCGGGCACAGATACGCAGTATTTT	-	TRBV5-1	15	TRBJ2-3	-
CASSQGGTYRYEQYF	TGTGCCAGCAGCCAGGGAGGGACATACCGCTACGAGCAGTACTTC	-	TRBV27	15	TRBJ2-7	-
CASSQYRGTEAFF	TGTGCCAGCAGCCAATACCGCGGCACTGAAGCTTTCTTT	-	TRBV3-1/TRBV3-2	13	TRBJ1-1	-
CAISARDRGNYGYTF	TGTGCCATCAGTGCCCGGGACAGGGGTAACTATGGCTACACCTTC	TRBD1	TRBV10-3	15	TRBJ1-2	few
CASSLYQREFSGANVLTF	TGTGCCAGCAGCTTGTATCAGCGGGAGTTCTCTGGGGCCAACGTCCTGACTTTC	TRBD2	TRBV5-4	18	TRBJ2-6	-
CASRVPGQENIQYF	TGTGCCAGCAGAGTCCCGGGACAGGAAAACATTCAGTACTTC	TRBD1	TRBV25-1	14	TRBJ2-4	-
CASSPGTGRGQPQHF	TGCGCCAGCAGCCCCGGGACAGGGAGAGGACAGCCCCAGCATTTT	TRBD1	TRBV5-1	15	TRBJ1-5	-
CASSLAYLRLEQYF	TGTGCCAGCAGCTTGGCCTATCTCCGCCTGGAGCAGTACTTC	-	TRBV5-6	14	TRBJ2-7	-
CASSLKAVRTYEQYF	TGTGCCAGCAGCTTAAAGGCGGTAAGGACCTACGAGCAGTACTTC	-	TRBV7-6	15	TRBJ2-7	-
CASSLRDIQYF	TGTGCCAGCAGCCTCAGGGACATTCAGTACTTC	-	TRBV12-3/TRBV12-4	11	TRBJ2-4	-
CASSSPGQHEKQYF	TGCGCCAGCAGCTCTCCGGGACAGCACGAAAAGCAGTACTTC	TRBD1	TRBV5-1	14	TRBJ2-7	-
CASRKLANTGELFF	TGTGCCAGCAGAAAATTAGCGAACACCGGGGAGCTGTTTTTT	-	TRBV7-9	14	TRBJ2-2	-
CASSSGGRNTEAFF	TGCGCCAGCAGCTCGGGGGGGCGGAACACTGAAGCTTTCTTT	-	TRBV5-1	14	TRBJ1-1	-
CASTSGRQSYNEQFF	TGTGCCAGCACTAGCGGTCGTCAGTCCTACAATGAGCAGTTCTTC	TRBD2	TRBV11-2	15	TRBJ2-1	-
CASRGARQETQYF	TGCGCCAGCAGAGGGGCAAGACAAGAGACCCAGTACTTC	-	TRBV5-1	13	TRBJ2-5	-
CASSPPGVGYGYTF	TGTGCCAGCAGCCCCCCGGGGGTGGGATATGGCTACACCTTC	-	TRBV28	14	TRBJ1-2	-
CASSYPLVSSAAYEQYF	TGTGCCAGCAGTTACCCCTTAGTTAGTAGCGCCGCCTACGAGCAGTACTTC	-	TRBV6-2/TRBV6-3	17	TRBJ2-7	-
CASSPRGGNTEAFF	TGTGCCAGCAGCCCCCGCGGCGGGAACACTGAAGCTTTCTTT	-	TRBV6-6	14	TRBJ1-1	-
CASSRTSETYNEQFF	TGTGCCAGCAGCAGAACTAGCGAGACTTACAATGAGCAGTTCTTC	TRBD2	TRBV7-3	15	TRBJ2-1	-
CASTRGTSGGSYNEQFF	TGCGCCAGCACGCGGGGGACTAGCGGAGGCTCCTACAATGAGCAGTTCTTC	TRBD2	TRBV5-1	17	TRBJ2-1	-
CASRVTGPMNTEAFF	TGTGCCAGTAGGGTGACAGGGCCCATGAACACTGAAGCTTTCTTT	TRBD1	TRBV19	15	TRBJ1-1	once
CASSRTSGRSNEQFF	TGTGCCAGCAGTCGGACTAGCGGGAGGAGCAATGAGCAGTTCTTC	TRBD2	TRBV6-2/TRBV6-3	15	TRBJ2-1	-
CASSQARTASTQYF	TGTGCCAGCAGCCAAGCTAGGACAGCTTCTACGCAGTATTTT	-	TRBV3-1/TRBV3-2	14	TRBJ2-3	-
CASRLTESYNSPLHF	TGTGCCAGCAGACTGACAGAGTCCTATAATTCACCCCTCCACTTT	-	TRBV6-5	15	TRBJ1-6	-
CASSQGVGLATQYF	TGTGCCAGCAGCCAAGGGGTGGGACTAGCGACTCAGTACTTC	TRBD2	TRBV3-1/TRBV3-2	14	TRBJ2-7	few
CASSLVAGASTDTQYF	TGCGCCAGCAGCCTGGTGGCGGGGGCTAGCACAGATACGCAGTATTTT	-	TRBV4-1	16	TRBJ2-3	once
CASNKVGRSGNTIYF	TGTGCCAGCAACAAGGTAGGGAGGTCCGGAAACACCATATATTTT	-	TRBV11-3	15	TRBJ1-3	few
CASRALPVSGNTIYF	TGTGCCAGCAGGGCACTACCAGTCTCTGGAAACACCATATATTTT	-	TRBV6-5	15	TRBJ1-3	-
CASSGRRQDGGTEAFF	TGCGCCAGCAGCGGGCGCCGACAGGATGGGGGCACTGAAGCTTTCTTT	-	TRBV5-1	16	TRBJ1-1	-
CASRPEGWTEKLFF	TGTGCCAGCAGGCCGGAGGGGTGGACTGAAAAACTGTTTTTT	-	TRBV28	14	TRBJ1-4	-
CASSLGSSEAFF	TGCGCCAGCAGCTTGGGGAGTTCTGAAGCTTTCTTT	-	TRBV5-1	12	TRBJ1-1	once
CSVGKTSRSYNEQFF	TGCAGCGTTGGAAAGACAAGCCGCTCCTACAATGAGCAGTTCTTC	-	TRBV29-1	15	TRBJ2-1	-
CASSSIGQAGNTEAFF	TGCGCCAGCAGCTCAATCGGACAGGCGGGGAACACTGAAGCTTTCTTT	TRBD1	TRBV5-1	16	TRBJ1-1	-
CASSLASSPVAEAFF	TGTGCCAGCAGCTTAGCCAGTTCTCCCGTCGCTGAAGCTTTCTTT	-	TRBV7-9	15	TRBJ1-1	-
CASSLLSGGYTF	TGTGCCAGCAGCCTCTTATCGGGTGGCTACACCTTC	-	TRBV6-2/TRBV6-3	12	TRBJ1-2	-